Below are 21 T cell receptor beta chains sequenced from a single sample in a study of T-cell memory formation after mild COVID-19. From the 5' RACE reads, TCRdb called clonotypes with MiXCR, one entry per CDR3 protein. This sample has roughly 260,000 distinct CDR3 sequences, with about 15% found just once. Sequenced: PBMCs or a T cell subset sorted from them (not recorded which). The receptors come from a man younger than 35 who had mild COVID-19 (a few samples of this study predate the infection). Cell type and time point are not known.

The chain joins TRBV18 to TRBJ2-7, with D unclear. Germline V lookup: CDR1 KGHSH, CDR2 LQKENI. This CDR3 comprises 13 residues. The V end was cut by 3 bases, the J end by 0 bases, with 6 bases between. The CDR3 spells CASSPTASYEQYV. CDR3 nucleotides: TGTGCCAGCTCACCCACAGCCTCCTACGAGCAGTACGTC.

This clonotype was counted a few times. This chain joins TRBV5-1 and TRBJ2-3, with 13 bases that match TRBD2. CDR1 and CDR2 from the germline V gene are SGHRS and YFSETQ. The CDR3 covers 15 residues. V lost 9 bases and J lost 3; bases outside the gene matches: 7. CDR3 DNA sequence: TGCGCCACTACCCGGGGACTAGCGGGGACAGATACGCAGTATTTT. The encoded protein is CATTRGLAGTDTQYF.

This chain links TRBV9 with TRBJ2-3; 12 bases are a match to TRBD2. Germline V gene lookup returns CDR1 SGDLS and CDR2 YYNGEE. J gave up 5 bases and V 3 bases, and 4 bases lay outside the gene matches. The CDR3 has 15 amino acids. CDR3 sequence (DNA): TGTGCCAGCAGCGGACTAGCGGGGGTTGGAGATACGCAGTATTTT. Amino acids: CASSGLAGVGDTQYF.

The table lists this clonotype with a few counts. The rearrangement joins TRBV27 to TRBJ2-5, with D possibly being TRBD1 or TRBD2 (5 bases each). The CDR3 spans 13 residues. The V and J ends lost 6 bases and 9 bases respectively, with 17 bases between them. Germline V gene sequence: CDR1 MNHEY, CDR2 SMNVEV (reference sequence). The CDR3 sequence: CASSQTALGAQYF. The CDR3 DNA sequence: TGTGCCAGCAGCCAGACAGCCCTCGGGGCCCAGTACTTC.

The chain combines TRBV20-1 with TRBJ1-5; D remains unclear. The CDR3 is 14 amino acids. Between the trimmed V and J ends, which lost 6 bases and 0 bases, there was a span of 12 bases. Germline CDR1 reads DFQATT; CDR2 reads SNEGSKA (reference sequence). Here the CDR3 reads CSAQTDYSNQPQHF. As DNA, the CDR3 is TGCAGTGCCCAGACCGATTATAGCAATCAGCCCCAGCATTTT.

The CDR3 loop reads CASSYRGRDSHSPLHF. In nucleotides, the CDR3 is TGTGCCAGCAGCTACAGGGGGCGCGACTCCCATTCACCCCTCCACTTT. This sequence joins TRBV7-2 and TRBJ1-6; 9 positions match TRBD1. The CDR3 is made up of 16 amino acids. Per the germline V gene, CDR1 is SGHTA and CDR2 is FQGNSA. The trim removed 4 bases at V and 8 bases at J, leaving 9 bases unmatched.

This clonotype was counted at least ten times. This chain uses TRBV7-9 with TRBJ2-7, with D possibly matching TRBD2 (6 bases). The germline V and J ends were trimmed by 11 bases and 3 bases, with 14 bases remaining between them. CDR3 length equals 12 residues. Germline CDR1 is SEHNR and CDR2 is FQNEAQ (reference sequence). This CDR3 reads CASGQGGYEQYF. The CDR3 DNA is TGTGCCTCAGGGCAGGGAGGCTACGAGCAGTACTTC. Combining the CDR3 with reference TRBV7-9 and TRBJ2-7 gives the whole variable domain DTGVSQNPRHKITKRGQNVTFRCDPISEHNRLYWYRQTLGQGPEFLTYFQNEAQLEKSRLLSDRFSAERPKGSFSTLEIQRTEQGDSAMYLCASGQGGYEQYFGPGTRLTVT.

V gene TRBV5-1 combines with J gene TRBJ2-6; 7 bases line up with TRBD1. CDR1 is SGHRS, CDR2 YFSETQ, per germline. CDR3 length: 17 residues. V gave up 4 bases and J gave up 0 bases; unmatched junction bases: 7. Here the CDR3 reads CASSLTGLDSGANVLTF. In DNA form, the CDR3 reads TGCGCCAGCAGCCTGACAGGGCTCGACTCTGGGGCCAACGTCCTGACTTTC.

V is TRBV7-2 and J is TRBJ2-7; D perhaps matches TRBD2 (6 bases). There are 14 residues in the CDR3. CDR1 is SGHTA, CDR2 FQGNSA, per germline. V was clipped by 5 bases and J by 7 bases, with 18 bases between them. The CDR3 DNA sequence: TGTGCCAGCAGCGAACCGGGACTCCCCCCTGAGCAGTACTTC. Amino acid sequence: CASSEPGLPPEQYF.

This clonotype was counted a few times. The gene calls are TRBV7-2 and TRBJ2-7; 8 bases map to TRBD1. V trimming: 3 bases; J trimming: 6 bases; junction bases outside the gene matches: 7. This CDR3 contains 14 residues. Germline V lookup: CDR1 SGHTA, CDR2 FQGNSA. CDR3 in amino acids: CASSFTPGGTEQYF. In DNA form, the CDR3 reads TGTGCCAGCAGCTTCACTCCAGGGGGCACCGAGCAGTACTTC.

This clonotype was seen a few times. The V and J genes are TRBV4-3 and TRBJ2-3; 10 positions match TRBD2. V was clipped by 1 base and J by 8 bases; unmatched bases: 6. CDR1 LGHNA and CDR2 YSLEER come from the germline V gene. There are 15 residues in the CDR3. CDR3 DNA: TGCGCCAGCAGCCAAGCGAGCGGGGGGGCCGGTACGCAGTATTTT. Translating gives CASSQASGGAGTQYF.

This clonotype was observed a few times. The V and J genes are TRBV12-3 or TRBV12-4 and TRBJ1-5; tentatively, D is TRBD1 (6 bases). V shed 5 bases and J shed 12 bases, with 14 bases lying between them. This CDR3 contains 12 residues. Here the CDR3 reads CASSLRGSIQHF. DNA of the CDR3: TGTGCCAGCAGTCTCAGGGGCAGCATCCAGCATTTT.

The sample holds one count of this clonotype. The CDR3 nucleotides are TGTGCCAGCAGCTTCGGGACGGCTGTGTATGGCTACACCTTC. This translates into CASSFGTAVYGYTF. This chain links TRBV5-4 with TRBJ1-2, with D possibly being TRBD1 (5 bases). Germline V gene data show CDR1 as SGHNT and CDR2 as YYREEE (reference sequence). The CDR3 is 14 residues long. Trimming removed 2 bases from V and 5 bases from J, with 13 bases in between.

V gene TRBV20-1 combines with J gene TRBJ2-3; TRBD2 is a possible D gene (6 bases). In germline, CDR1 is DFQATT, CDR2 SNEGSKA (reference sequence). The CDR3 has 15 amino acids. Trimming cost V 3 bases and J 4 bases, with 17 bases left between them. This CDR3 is CSARTPGGTPDTQYF. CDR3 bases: TGCAGTGCTAGGACCCCTGGGGGGACCCCAGATACGCAGTATTTT.

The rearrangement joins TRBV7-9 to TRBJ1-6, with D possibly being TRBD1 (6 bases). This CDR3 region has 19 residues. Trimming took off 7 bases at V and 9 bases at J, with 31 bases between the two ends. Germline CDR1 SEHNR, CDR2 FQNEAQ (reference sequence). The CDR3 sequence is CASTGYWTATNRQGSPLHF. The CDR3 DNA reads TGTGCCAGCACCGGGTATTGGACAGCAACGAACCGTCAGGGTTCACCCCTCCACTTT. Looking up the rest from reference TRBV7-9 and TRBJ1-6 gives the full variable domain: DTGVSQNPRHKITKRGQNVTFRCDPISEHNRLYWYRQTLGQGPEFLTYFQNEAQLEKSRLLSDRFSAERPKGSFSTLEIQRTEQGDSAMYLCASTGYWTATNRQGSPLHFGNGTRLTVT.

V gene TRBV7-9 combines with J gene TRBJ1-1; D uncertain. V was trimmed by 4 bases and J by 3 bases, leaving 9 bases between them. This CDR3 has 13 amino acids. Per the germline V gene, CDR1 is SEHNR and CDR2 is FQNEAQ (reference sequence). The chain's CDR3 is CASSSQRDTEAFF. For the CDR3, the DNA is TGTGCCAGCAGCTCCCAAAGGGACACTGAAGCTTTCTTT.

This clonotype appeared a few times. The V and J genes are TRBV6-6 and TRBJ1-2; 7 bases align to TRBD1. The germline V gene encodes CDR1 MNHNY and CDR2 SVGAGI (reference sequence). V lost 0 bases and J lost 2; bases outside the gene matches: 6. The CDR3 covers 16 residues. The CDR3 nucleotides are TGTGCCAGCAGTTACTCAGGAGGGGGCGGAAACTATGGCTACACCTTC. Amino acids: CASSYSGGGGNYGYTF.

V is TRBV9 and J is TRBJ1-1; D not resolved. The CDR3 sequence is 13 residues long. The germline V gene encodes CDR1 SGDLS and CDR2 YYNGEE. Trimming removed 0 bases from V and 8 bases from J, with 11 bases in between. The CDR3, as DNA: TGTGCCAGCAGCGTAGAAATCCGAGACGAAGCTTTCTTT. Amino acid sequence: CASSVEIRDEAFF.

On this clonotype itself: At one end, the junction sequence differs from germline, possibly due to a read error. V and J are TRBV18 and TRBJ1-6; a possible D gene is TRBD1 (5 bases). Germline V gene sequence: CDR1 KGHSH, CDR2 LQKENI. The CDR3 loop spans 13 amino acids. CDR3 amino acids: CASSPGGKSPLHF. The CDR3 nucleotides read TGTGCCAGCTCACCGGGGGGAAAATCACCACTCCACTTT.

For the CDR3, the DNA is TGTGCCAGCAGTGGACCTCGACAGTCATCTAATGAAAAACTGTTTTTT. Protein sequence: CASSGPRQSSNEKLFF. The chain has TRBV28 and TRBJ1-4, with D maybe TRBD1 (5 bases). This CDR3 is 16 amino acids long. Germline assignment: CDR1 MDHEN and CDR2 SYDVKM. V gave up 5 bases and J gave up 3 bases, with 16 bases separating them.

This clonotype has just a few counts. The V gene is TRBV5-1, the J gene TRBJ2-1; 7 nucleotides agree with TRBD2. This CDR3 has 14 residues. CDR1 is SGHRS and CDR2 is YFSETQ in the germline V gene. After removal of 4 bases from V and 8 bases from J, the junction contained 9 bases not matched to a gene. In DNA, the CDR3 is TGCGCCAGCAGCGATAGCGGGCCGTACGATGAGCAGTTCTTC. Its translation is CASSDSGPYDEQFF.